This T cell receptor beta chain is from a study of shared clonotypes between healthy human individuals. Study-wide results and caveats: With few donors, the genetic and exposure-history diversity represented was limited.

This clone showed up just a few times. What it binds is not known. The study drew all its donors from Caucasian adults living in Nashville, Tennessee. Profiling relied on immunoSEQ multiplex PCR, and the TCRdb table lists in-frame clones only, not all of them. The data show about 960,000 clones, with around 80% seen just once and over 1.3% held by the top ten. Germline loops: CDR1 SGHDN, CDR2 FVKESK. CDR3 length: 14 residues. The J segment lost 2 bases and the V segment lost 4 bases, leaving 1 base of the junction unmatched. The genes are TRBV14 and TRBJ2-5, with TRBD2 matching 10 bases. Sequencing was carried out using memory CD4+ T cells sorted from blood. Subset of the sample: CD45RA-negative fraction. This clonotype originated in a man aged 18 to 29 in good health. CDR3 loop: CASSPGLAQETQYF. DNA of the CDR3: TGTGCCAGCAGCCCGGGACTAGCGCAAGAGACCCAGTACTTC. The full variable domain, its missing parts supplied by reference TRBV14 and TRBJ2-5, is EAGVTQFPSHSVIEKGQTVTLRCDPISGHDNLYWYRRVMGKEIKFLLHFVKESKQDESGMPNNRFLAERTGGTYSTLKVQPAELEDSGVYFCASSPGLAQETQYFGPGTRLLVL.